This T cell receptor (beta chain) was retrieved from a study of blood T cell repertoires in COVID-19 (dated by TCRdb to the early 2020s). Regarding the research as a whole: Collaborator samples came from the United States, Italy and Spain and covered acute and convalescent phases of COVID-19. The material from the prospective study consisted of cDNA or gDNA derived from T cells, B-cell-depleted T cells, or PBMCs. Subjects who had been exposed to COVID-19, were actively infected with it, or had recovered from it provided the deeply sampled blood TCRbeta repertoires that made up the dataset. The repertoires were released in a freely available public database intended as a resource for research on the immune response to SARS-CoV-2. Samples came from the ongoing ImmuneRACE study (first 160 participants) plus 1,254 subjects from 6 global collaborators. Nearly every sample came with metadata listing a de-identified subject ID, COVID-19 status, age in years and sex. Where available, HLA class I and class II types were obtained from metadata supplied by the sample provider rather than from assay-based typing. What the authors observed across the whole study: How much clinical and demographic metadata was included differed by source and by participant, and the metadata was provided uncurated.

From the cysteine through the phenylalanine, the CDR3 covers 13 amino acids. The CDR3 DNA has 39 bases and is translated from base 1. CDR1 is given as SGHTA and CDR2 as FQGNSA, both from the germline V gene. V lost 7 bases and J lost 4 bases; the stretch between them is 13 bases long. Whole blood was collected in K2EDTA tubes by collaborating institutions according to the institutions' own protocols. For TCRbeta analysis, collaborators shipped samples as frozen whole blood, isolated PBMCs, or DNA extracted from either of those sample types. As concerns this clone: The antigen it binds to is not known. The input lacks base qualities; no much larger clone sits a single base away.

The immunoSEQ Assay, a bias-controlled multiplex PCR, was used to amplify TCRbeta CDR3 regions from genomic DNA. In the original analysis: The number of nucleated cells in each sample was estimated by amplification of reference gene primers within the assay. To quantify the absolute abundance of each unique TCRbeta CDR3 rearrangement, sequence reads were collapsed and filtered. For each sample, productive Simpson clonality was calculated as the square root of Simpson's diversity index across productive rearrangements. TCRdb re-hosts the immuneACCESS table, in-frame sequences only. Its copies lack some clones; in the studies checked, an unresolved V gene accounts for under half of them, and the cause for the rest is not known. V, J and clone size derive from that table, while D and trimming were established from the DNA sequence. The sample yields nearly 55,000 clones; about 82% were counted once. The ten top clones hold roughly 10% of the sample.

Sequencing input: peripheral blood. This sequence uses TRBV7-2 and TRBJ1-2; the D gene assignment is ambiguous. The sequence derives from an older man with active COVID-19. At the DNA level, the sequence is TGTGCCAGCACCAAAACAGTGACCTATGGCTACACCTTC. Its protein product is CASTKTVTYGYTF.